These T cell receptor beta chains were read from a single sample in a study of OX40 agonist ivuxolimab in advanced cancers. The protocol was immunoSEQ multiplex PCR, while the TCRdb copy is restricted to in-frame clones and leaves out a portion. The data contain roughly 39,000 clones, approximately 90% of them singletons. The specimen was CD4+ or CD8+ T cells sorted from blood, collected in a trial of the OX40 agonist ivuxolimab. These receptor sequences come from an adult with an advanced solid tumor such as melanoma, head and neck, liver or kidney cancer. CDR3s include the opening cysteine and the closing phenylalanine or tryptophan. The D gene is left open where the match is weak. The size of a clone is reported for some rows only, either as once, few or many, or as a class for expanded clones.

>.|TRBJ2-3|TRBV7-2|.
CASSLDYVDTQYF
TGTGCCAGCAGCTTAGATTATGTGGATACGCAGTATTTT
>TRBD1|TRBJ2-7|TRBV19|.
CASSGPGQRWEQYF
TGTGCCAGTAGTGGCCCGGGACAGAGGTGGGAGCAGTACTTC
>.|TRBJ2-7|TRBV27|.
CASSPLGDREQYF
TGTGCCAGCAGCCCTCTGGGGGACCGAGAGCAGTACTTC
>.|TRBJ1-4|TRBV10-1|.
CASSEGSDEKLFF
TGCGCCAGCAGTGAGGGTTCGGATGAAAAACTGTTTTTT
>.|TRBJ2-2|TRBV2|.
CASRTRRAGELFF
TGTGCCAGCAGGACACGGCGAGCCGGGGAGCTGTTTTTT
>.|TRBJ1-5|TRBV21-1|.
CASIEGEQGNECNQPQHF
TGTGCCAGTATAGAAGGGGAACAGGGGAATGAATGCAATCAGCCCCAGCATTTT
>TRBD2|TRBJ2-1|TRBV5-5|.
CASSLGLAVNYNEQFF
TGTGCCAGCAGCTTGGGACTAGCGGTCAACTACAATGAGCAGTTCTTC
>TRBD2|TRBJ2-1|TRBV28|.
CASSPRDYINNEQFF
TGTGCCAGCAGCCCCCGGGACTACATAAACAATGAGCAGTTCTTC
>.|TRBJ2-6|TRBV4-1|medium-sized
CASSFTRGNSGANVLTF
TGCGCCAGCAGTTTTACCCGCGGGAACTCCGGGGCCAACGTCCTGACTTTC
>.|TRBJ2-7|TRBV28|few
CASSLGSLYGTHYEQYF
TGTGCCAGCAGTTTAGGATCCCTCTACGGCACTCACTACGAGCAGTACTTC
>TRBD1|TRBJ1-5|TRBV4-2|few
CASSQVEGQGNQPQHF
TGTGCCAGCAGCCAAGTTGAGGGACAGGGTAATCAGCCCCAGCATTTT
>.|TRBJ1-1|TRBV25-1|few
CASSEDRPNTEAFF
TGTGCCAGCAGTGAAGACAGACCGAACACTGAAGCTTTCTTT
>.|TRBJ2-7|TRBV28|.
CASSLPSSYEQYF
TGTGCCAGCAGTTTACCTAGCAGCTACGAGCAGTACTTC
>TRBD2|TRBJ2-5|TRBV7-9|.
CASSSTSGSSQEETQYF
TGTGCCAGCAGCTCGACTAGCGGGAGTAGTCAGGAAGAGACCCAGTACTTC
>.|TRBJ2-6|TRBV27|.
CASSLVGANVLTF
TGTGCCAGCAGTTTGGTTGGGGCCAACGTCCTGACTTTC
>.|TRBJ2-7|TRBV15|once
CATREDRTGQNEQYF
TGTGCCACCAGGGAGGACAGAACAGGGCAAAACGAGCAGTACTTC
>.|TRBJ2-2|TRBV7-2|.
CASSSVVGPGELFF
TGTGCCAGCAGCTCAGTGGTGGGCCCCGGGGAGCTGTTTTTT
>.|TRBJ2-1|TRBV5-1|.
CASSPKRSYNEQFF
TGCGCCAGCAGCCCTAAGAGGTCCTACAATGAGCAGTTCTTC
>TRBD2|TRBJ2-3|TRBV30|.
CAWSGRGPAGVDSTDTQYF
TGTGCCTGGAGTGGCAGGGGTCCAGCGGGAGTGGATAGCACAGATACGCAGTATTTT
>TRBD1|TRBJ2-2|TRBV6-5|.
CASRTGGATGELFF
TGTGCCAGCAGGACAGGGGGGGCAACCGGGGAGCTGTTTTTT
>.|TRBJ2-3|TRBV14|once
CASSHSWIADTQYF
TGTGCCAGCAGCCATAGCTGGATCGCAGATACGCAGTATTTT
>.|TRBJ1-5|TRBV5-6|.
CASSLVTYSNQPQHF
TGTGCCAGCAGCTTGGTTACCTATAGCAATCAGCCCCAGCATTTT
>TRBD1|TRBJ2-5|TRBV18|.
CASSDRVETQYF
TGTGCCAGCTCGGACAGGGTAGAGACCCAGTACTTC
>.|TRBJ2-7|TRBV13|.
CASSILSYEQYF
TGTGCCAGCAGTATCCTCTCCTACGAGCAGTACTTC